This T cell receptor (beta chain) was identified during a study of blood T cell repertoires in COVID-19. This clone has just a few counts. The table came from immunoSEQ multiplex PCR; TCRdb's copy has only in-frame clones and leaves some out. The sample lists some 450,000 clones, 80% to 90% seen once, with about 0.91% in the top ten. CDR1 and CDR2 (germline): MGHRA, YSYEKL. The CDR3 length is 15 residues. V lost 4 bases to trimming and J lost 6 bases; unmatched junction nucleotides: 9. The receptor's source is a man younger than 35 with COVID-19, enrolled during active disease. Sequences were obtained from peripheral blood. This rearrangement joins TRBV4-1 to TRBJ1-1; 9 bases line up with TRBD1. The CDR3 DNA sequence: TGCGCCAGCAGCCGCGAGGGGACAGGGTGGCCTGAAGCTTTCTTT. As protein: CASSREGTGWPEAFF.